Sequencing of this T cell receptor beta chain was carried out in a study of T cells expressing NK-cell markers. Study-wide context: The study drew TCR beta repertoires from sorted CD3+CD56+NKG2C+, CD3+CD56+NKG2C- and CD3+CD56-NKG2C+ T cells. Points from the study as a whole: No clear determination of HCMV specificity was made for expanded NKG2C+ T cell clones.

Germline-derived CDR1 and CDR2 are DFQATT and SNEGSKA (reference sequence). CDR3 size: 14 residues. Production of TCR beta cDNA relied on 5'RACE template switching with UMIs. From the 5' RACE reads, TCRdb lists one entry per CDR3 protein and no DNA. Its clone listing holds approximately 460,000 distinct CDR3 sequences. Regarding this clonotype: The antigen is undetermined.

Material: blood T cells: a sorted CD56 or NKG2C T cell subset, CD4+ or CD8+ T cells, or bulk PBMC T cells (not recorded which). The chain uses TRBV20-1 and TRBJ2-7; TCRdb picks TRBD1, but there is no DNA to check that call. This sequence originates from a woman between 18 and 70 years old in good health. The CDR3 sequence is CSARDPTTGGEQYF.